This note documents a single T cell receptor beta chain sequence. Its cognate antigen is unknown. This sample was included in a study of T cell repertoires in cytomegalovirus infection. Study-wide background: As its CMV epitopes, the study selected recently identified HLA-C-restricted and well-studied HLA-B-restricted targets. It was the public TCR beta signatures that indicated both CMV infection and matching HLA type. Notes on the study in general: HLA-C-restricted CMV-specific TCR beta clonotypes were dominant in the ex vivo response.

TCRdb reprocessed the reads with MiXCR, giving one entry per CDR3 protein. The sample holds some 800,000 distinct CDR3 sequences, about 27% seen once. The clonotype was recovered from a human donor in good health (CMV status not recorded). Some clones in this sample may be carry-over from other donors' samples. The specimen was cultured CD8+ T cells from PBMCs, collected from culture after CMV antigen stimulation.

CDR3 in amino acids: CASGGGKYNSPLHF. The CDR3 DNA is TGTGCCAGTGGGGGGGGAAAATATAATTCACCCCTCCACTTT. The J gene is TRBJ1-6, the V gene TRBV12-3 or TRBV12-4; the D gene is possibly TRBD1 (5 bases). Between the trimmed V and J ends, which lost 9 bases and 4 bases, there was a span of 13 bases. This CDR3 contains 14 residues.